Listed below are T cell receptor beta chains from one sample, sequenced in a study of blood T cells in healthy people across ages. TCRdb re-called the 5' RACE reads with MiXCR, one entry per CDR3 protein. This table has roughly 830,000 distinct CDR3 sequences, 60% to 80% appearing once. Sequenced sample: blood. These receptors originate from a man aged 30 to 39 in good health. CDR3s include the opening cysteine and the closing phenylalanine or tryptophan. A D gene is named only where the DNA matches it firmly. Only some rows state a clone size, as once, few, many or a class for expanded clones.

clone size: -; V gene: TRBV7-7; J gene: TRBJ2-5; D gene: -; CDR3 protein: CASSFGTAYNEQYF; CDR3 DNA: TGTGCCAGCAGCTTCGGGACTGCCTACAATGAGCAGTACTTC
clone size: -; V gene: TRBV12-3/TRBV12-4; J gene: TRBJ2-3; D gene: TRBD2; CDR3 protein: CASSARGGGTDTQYF; CDR3 DNA: TGTGCCAGCAGTGCCCGGGGGGGCGGCACAGATACGCAGTATTTT
clone size: few; V gene: TRBV7-9; J gene: TRBJ2-3; D gene: -; CDR3 protein: CASSRPRTSTDTQYF; CDR3 DNA: TGTGCCAGCAGCCGACCTCGGACTAGCACAGATACGCAGTATTTT
clone size: few; V gene: TRBV7-9; J gene: TRBJ2-1; D gene: TRBD1; CDR3 protein: CASSPTGTGVTNEQFF; CDR3 DNA: TGTGCCAGCAGCCCTACCGGGACAGGGGTCACCAATGAGCAGTTCTTC
clone size: many; V gene: TRBV3-1; J gene: TRBJ2-4; D gene: TRBD1; CDR3 protein: CASSQGTGTGASIQYF; CDR3 DNA: TGTGCCAGCAGCCAAGGAACCGGGACAGGGGCCTCAATTCAGTACTTC
clone size: once; V gene: TRBV6-2/TRBV6-3; J gene: TRBJ2-3; D gene: TRBD2; CDR3 protein: CASRPLAGVTNTQYF; CDR3 DNA: TGTGCCAGCAGACCACTAGCGGGGGTCACGAATACGCAGTATTTT
clone size: -; V gene: TRBV9; J gene: TRBJ2-3; D gene: -; CDR3 protein: CASSVNPTDTQYF; CDR3 DNA: TGTGCCAGCAGCGTTAATCCCACAGATACGCAGTATTTT
clone size: -; V gene: TRBV2; J gene: TRBJ1-1; D gene: -; CDR3 protein: CASSEPGAGTEAFF; CDR3 DNA: TGTGCCAGCAGTGAGCCGGGGGCGGGTACTGAAGCTTTTTTT
clone size: -; V gene: TRBV28; J gene: TRBJ2-3; D gene: TRBD2; CDR3 protein: CASTPRGRGTDTQYF; CDR3 DNA: TGTGCCAGCACCCCGAGAGGGAGGGGCACAGATACGCAGTATTTT
clone size: -; V gene: TRBV9; J gene: TRBJ2-7; D gene: TRBD1; CDR3 protein: CASSPGTGLNYEQYF; CDR3 DNA: TGTGCCAGCAGCCCGGGGACAGGACTTAACTACGAGCAGTACTTC
clone size: -; V gene: TRBV19; J gene: TRBJ2-4; D gene: TRBD1; CDR3 protein: CASSTGTGGNIQYF; CDR3 DNA: TGTGCCAGTAGTACCGGGACAGGGGGAAACATTCAGTACTTC
clone size: -; V gene: TRBV7-2; J gene: TRBJ2-2; D gene: -; CDR3 protein: CASSWTAENTGELFF; CDR3 DNA: TGTGCCAGCAGCTGGACAGCGGAAAACACCGGGGAGCTGTTTTTT
clone size: -; V gene: TRBV7-9; J gene: TRBJ2-7; D gene: -; CDR3 protein: CASSPQSGEQYF; CDR3 DNA: TGTGCCAGCAGTCCTCAATCCGGAGAGCAGTACTTC
clone size: once; V gene: TRBV6-5; J gene: TRBJ2-5; D gene: -; CDR3 protein: CASSATPGVQETQYF; CDR3 DNA: TGTGCCAGCAGCGCTACACCGGGAGTCCAAGAGACCCAGTACTTC
clone size: few; V gene: TRBV7-9; J gene: TRBJ2-7; D gene: -; CDR3 protein: CASSSTGAGDREQYF; CDR3 DNA: TGTGCCAGCAGCTCGACCGGGGCTGGGGATCGCGAGCAGTACTTC
clone size: -; V gene: TRBV4-1; J gene: TRBJ2-7; D gene: TRBD2; CDR3 protein: CASSQTSGGNYEQYF; CDR3 DNA: TGCGCCAGCAGCCAAACTAGCGGGGGGAACTACGAGCAGTACTTC
clone size: -; V gene: TRBV6-2/TRBV6-3; J gene: TRBJ2-7; D gene: -; CDR3 protein: CASSYSIAANDQVEQYF; CDR3 DNA: TGTGCCAGCAGTTACTCGATTGCCGCGAACGATCAAGTGGAGCAGTACTTC
clone size: -; V gene: TRBV9; J gene: TRBJ2-7; D gene: TRBD2; CDR3 protein: CASSAGTSGVGEQYF; CDR3 DNA: TGTGCCAGCAGCGCCGGGACTAGCGGGGTGGGTGAGCAGTACTTC
clone size: -; V gene: TRBV20-1; J gene: TRBJ2-4; D gene: -; CDR3 protein: CSARSGQGGKNIQYF; CDR3 DNA: TGCAGTGCTAGATCGGGGCAGGGGGGCAAAAACATTCAGTACTTC
clone size: -; V gene: TRBV4-3; J gene: TRBJ1-2; D gene: TRBD1; CDR3 protein: CASRVRQGGGYTF; CDR3 DNA: TGCGCCAGCCGCGTAAGACAGGGGGGTGGCTACACCTTC
clone size: few; V gene: TRBV15; J gene: TRBJ2-5; D gene: -; CDR3 protein: CATSRGDPQETQYF; CDR3 DNA: TGTGCCACCAGCAGAGGGGACCCACAAGAGACCCAGTACTTC
clone size: -; V gene: TRBV7-3; J gene: TRBJ2-1; D gene: TRBD2; CDR3 protein: CASSRTSGGPGEQFF; CDR3 DNA: TGTGCCAGCAGCCGGACTAGCGGGGGCCCCGGGGAGCAGTTCTTC
clone size: -; V gene: TRBV6-2/TRBV6-3; J gene: TRBJ2-3; D gene: -; CDR3 protein: CASGYPRSEDTQYF; CDR3 DNA: TGTGCCAGCGGGTATCCCCGGAGTGAAGATACGCAGTATTTT
clone size: once; V gene: TRBV5-1; J gene: TRBJ2-3; D gene: -; CDR3 protein: CASNFQEGMDTQYF; CDR3 DNA: TGCGCCAGCAATTTCCAGGAGGGGATGGATACGCAGTATTTT
clone size: -; V gene: TRBV11-2; J gene: TRBJ2-7; D gene: TRBD2; CDR3 protein: CASSSGLGRPYEQYF; CDR3 DNA: TGTGCCAGCAGCTCAGGACTAGGTCGGCCCTACGAGCAGTACTTC
clone size: -; V gene: TRBV9; J gene: TRBJ2-7; D gene: TRBD1; CDR3 protein: CASSAVGQGAWGEQYF; CDR3 DNA: TGTGCCAGCAGCGCCGTGGGACAGGGGGCGTGGGGTGAGCAGTACTTC
clone size: -; V gene: TRBV29-1; J gene: TRBJ1-2; D gene: -; CDR3 protein: CSVEPPRVGPGYTF; CDR3 DNA: TGCAGCGTTGAACCCCCCAGGGTCGGGCCTGGCTACACCTTC
clone size: once; V gene: TRBV28; J gene: TRBJ2-7; D gene: -; CDR3 protein: CASSSNSQSGTSLYEQYF; CDR3 DNA: TGTGCCAGCAGTTCGAACTCCCAATCCGGGACTTCCTTGTACGAGCAGTACTTC
clone size: -; V gene: TRBV6-2/TRBV6-3; J gene: TRBJ2-5; D gene: -; CDR3 protein: CASSLPETGKETQYF; CDR3 DNA: TGTGCCAGCAGTCTCCCAGAGACAGGAAAAGAGACCCAGTACTTC
clone size: -; V gene: TRBV5-1; J gene: TRBJ1-4; D gene: TRBD1; CDR3 protein: CASSPDRGHEKLFF; CDR3 DNA: TGCGCCAGCAGCCCTGACAGGGGGCATGAAAAACTGTTTTTT
clone size: -; V gene: TRBV27; J gene: TRBJ2-1; D gene: -; CDR3 protein: CASSLSLPHNEQFF; CDR3 DNA: TGTGCCAGCAGTTTAAGCCTACCCCACAATGAGCAGTTCTTC
clone size: few; V gene: TRBV5-6; J gene: TRBJ1-5; D gene: -; CDR3 protein: CASSSRVSNQPQHF; CDR3 DNA: TGTGCCAGCAGCTCCAGGGTAAGCAATCAGCCCCAGCATTTT
clone size: -; V gene: TRBV10-3; J gene: TRBJ2-7; D gene: -; CDR3 protein: CAISDLQRQYF; CDR3 DNA: TGTGCCATCAGTGACCTCCAGAGACAGTACTTC
clone size: many; V gene: TRBV4-2; J gene: TRBJ1-5; D gene: -; CDR3 protein: CASSQETAYNQPQHF; CDR3 DNA: TGTGCCAGCAGCCAAGAGACAGCCTACAATCAGCCCCAGCATTTT
clone size: once; V gene: TRBV15; J gene: TRBJ1-6; D gene: -; CDR3 protein: CATSRVEYHNSPLHF; CDR3 DNA: TGTGCCACCAGCAGAGTCGAATATCATAATTCACCCCTCCACTTT
clone size: few; V gene: TRBV7-9; J gene: TRBJ1-4; D gene: -; CDR3 protein: CASSHGQHNEKLFF; CDR3 DNA: TGTGCCAGCAGCCACGGACAGCATAATGAAAAACTGTTTTTT
clone size: -; V gene: TRBV15; J gene: TRBJ1-2; D gene: TRBD1; CDR3 protein: CATSRVTGVNYGYTF; CDR3 DNA: TGTGCCACCAGCAGAGTTACAGGGGTTAACTATGGCTACACCTTC
clone size: -; V gene: TRBV27; J gene: TRBJ2-7; D gene: -; CDR3 protein: CASSMRGNEQYF; CDR3 DNA: TGTGCCAGCAGTATGAGGGGGAACGAGCAGTACTTC
clone size: -; V gene: TRBV2; J gene: TRBJ2-3; D gene: TRBD2; CDR3 protein: CASNSGVSGGYTDTQYF; CDR3 DNA: TGTGCCAGCAATAGCGGAGTAAGCGGGGGGTACACAGATACGCAGTATTTT
clone size: -; V gene: TRBV11-1; J gene: TRBJ2-7; D gene: -; CDR3 protein: CASSLDPGYSYEQYF; CDR3 DNA: TGTGCCAGCAGCTTAGACCCAGGATACTCCTACGAGCAGTACTTC
clone size: -; V gene: TRBV7-9; J gene: TRBJ2-7; D gene: TRBD1; CDR3 protein: CASSLEGTGIHEQYF; CDR3 DNA: TGTGCCAGCAGCTTAGAAGGGACAGGGATCCACGAGCAGTACTTC
clone size: once; V gene: TRBV15; J gene: TRBJ1-6; D gene: -; CDR3 protein: CATTLSQNSPLHF; CDR3 DNA: TGTGCCACCACCCTTAGTCAGAATTCACCCCTCCACTTT
clone size: -; V gene: TRBV10-3; J gene: TRBJ1-1; D gene: TRBD1; CDR3 protein: CAISELRTGGRAEAFF; CDR3 DNA: TGTGCCATCAGTGAGTTGCGGACAGGGGGTAGAGCTGAAGCTTTCTTT
clone size: few; V gene: TRBV20-1; J gene: TRBJ2-3; D gene: -; CDR3 protein: CSAPQTPSTDTQYF; CDR3 DNA: TGCAGTGCTCCACAGACCCCTAGCACAGATACGCAGTATTTT
clone size: -; V gene: TRBV9; J gene: TRBJ2-1; D gene: TRBD2; CDR3 protein: CASRGGDNEQFF; CDR3 DNA: TGTGCCAGCAGGGGAGGGGACAATGAGCAGTTCTTC
clone size: -; V gene: TRBV20-1; J gene: TRBJ2-1; D gene: -; CDR3 protein: CSASRDVNNEQFF; CDR3 DNA: TGCAGTGCTAGCCGGGACGTAAACAATGAGCAGTTCTTC
clone size: many; V gene: TRBV7-2; J gene: TRBJ2-5; D gene: -; CDR3 protein: CASSLPTGGGETQYF; CDR3 DNA: TGTGCCAGCAGCTTACCTACAGGAGGGGGGGAGACCCAGTACTTC
clone size: few; V gene: TRBV5-1; J gene: TRBJ2-7; D gene: -; CDR3 protein: CASSIQGSYEQYF; CDR3 DNA: TGCGCCAGCAGTATCCAGGGGTCCTACGAGCAGTACTTC
clone size: -; V gene: TRBV3-1; J gene: TRBJ1-1; D gene: -; CDR3 protein: CASSQVGGPGAEAFF; CDR3 DNA: TGTGCCAGCAGCCAAGTGGGGGGGCCCGGGGCTGAAGCTTTCTTT
clone size: -; V gene: TRBV6-2/TRBV6-3; J gene: TRBJ2-7; D gene: -; CDR3 protein: CASSYSMGAGQYF; CDR3 DNA: TGTGCCAGCAGTTACTCTATGGGGGCTGGGCAGTACTTC
clone size: many; V gene: TRBV7-8; J gene: TRBJ2-5; D gene: TRBD1; CDR3 protein: CASSLTGTGMLGGETQYF; CDR3 DNA: TGTGCCAGCAGCTTGACAGGGACAGGGATGCTGGGGGGTGAGACCCAGTACTTC
clone size: -; V gene: TRBV4-2; J gene: TRBJ1-2; D gene: -; CDR3 protein: CASSLIQGGKDGYTF; CDR3 DNA: TGTGCCAGCAGCCTTATCCAGGGTGGGAAGGACGGCTACACCTTC
clone size: -; V gene: TRBV6-5; J gene: TRBJ2-7; D gene: -; CDR3 protein: CASSTPAEQYF; CDR3 DNA: TGTGCCAGCAGTACTCCCGCGGAGCAGTACTTC
clone size: -; V gene: TRBV20-1; J gene: TRBJ2-3; D gene: TRBD2; CDR3 protein: CSALGLAGEMGDTQYF; CDR3 DNA: TGCAGTGCTTTGGGACTAGCGGGGGAGATGGGAGATACGCAGTATTTT
clone size: -; V gene: TRBV20-1; J gene: TRBJ2-6; D gene: -; CDR3 protein: CSAPQSGYSGANVLTF; CDR3 DNA: TGCAGTGCTCCCCAGTCGGGCTACTCTGGGGCCAACGTCCTGACTTTC
clone size: -; V gene: TRBV25-1; J gene: TRBJ2-7; D gene: TRBD2; CDR3 protein: CASNVRLAGGSYEQYF; CDR3 DNA: TGTGCCAGCAATGTACGACTAGCGGGGGGCTCCTACGAGCAGTACTTC
clone size: -; V gene: TRBV9; J gene: TRBJ2-1; D gene: -; CDR3 protein: CASSVDGGLAYNEQFF; CDR3 DNA: TGTGCCAGCAGCGTCGACGGGGGGCTCGCCTACAATGAGCAGTTCTTC
clone size: -; V gene: TRBV6-1; J gene: TRBJ2-7; D gene: -; CDR3 protein: CASSIGAYYEQYF; CDR3 DNA: TGTGCCAGCAGTATCGGGGCTTACTACGAGCAGTACTTC